This paragraph reports one T cell receptor beta chain. This entry belongs to a study of shared T cell receptors in the human thymus. Using immunoSEQ multiplex PCR, the repertoire was profiled, and TCRdb retains in-frame clones only, with some absent. The table includes approximately 660,000 clones, approximately 87% detected once. V shed 6 bases, J shed 2 bases, and the junction held 10 bases outside the gene matches. The CDR3 runs 15 residues. Per the germline V gene, CDR1 is MNHEY and CDR2 is SVGAGI. The data were also submitted as part of a second study, on human thymus T cells. Per that paper: Having corrective surgery for congenital heart defects, healthy Finnish infants were the ones who donated. Thymic samples were excised during corrective heart operations. Overlap was high between thymic repertoires from unrelated individuals, as reported in related research.

The receptor was derived from a boy under three years old with a congenital heart defect. The V gene is TRBV6-5, the J gene TRBJ2-7, with 7 positions matching TRBD1. Source material: thymocytes. The CDR3 here is CASSHRGEGTYEQYF. In nucleotides, the CDR3 is TGTGCCAGCAGCCACAGGGGCGAGGGAACCTACGAGCAGTACTTC.